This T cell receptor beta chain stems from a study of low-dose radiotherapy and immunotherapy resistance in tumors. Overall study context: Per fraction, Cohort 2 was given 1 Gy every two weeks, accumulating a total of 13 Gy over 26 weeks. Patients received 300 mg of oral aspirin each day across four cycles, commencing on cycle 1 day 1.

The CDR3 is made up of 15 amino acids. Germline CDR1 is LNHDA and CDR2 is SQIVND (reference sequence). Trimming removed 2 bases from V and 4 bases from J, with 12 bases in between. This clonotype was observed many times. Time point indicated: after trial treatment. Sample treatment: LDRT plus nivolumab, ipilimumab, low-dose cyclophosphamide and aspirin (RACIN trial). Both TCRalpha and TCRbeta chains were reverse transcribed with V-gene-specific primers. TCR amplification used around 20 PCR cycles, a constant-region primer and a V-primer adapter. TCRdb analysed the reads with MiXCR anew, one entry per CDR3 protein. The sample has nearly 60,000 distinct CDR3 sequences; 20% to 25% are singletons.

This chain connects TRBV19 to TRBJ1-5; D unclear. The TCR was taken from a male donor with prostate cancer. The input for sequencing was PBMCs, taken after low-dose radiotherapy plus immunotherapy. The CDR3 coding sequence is TGTGCCAGTAGTATATACCCAAAGGAAAATCAGCCCCAGCATTTT. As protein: CASSIYPKENQPQHF.